This entry lists 30 T cell receptor beta chains sequenced from one sample in a study of blood T cells in healthy people across ages. Using a J-beta primer mix together with a sample-barcoded 5' primer, a second PCR was run for about 6 to 12 cycles. TCRdb re-called the 5' RACE reads through MiXCR, storing one row per CDR3 protein. The sample has some 640,000 distinct CDR3 sequences, approximately 30% seen once; the top ten hold approximately 14%. The sample comprised blood. The receptor set was obtained from a woman older than 75 in good health.

This clonotype was found many times. The CDR3 sequence is CSAKRGGPDTQYF. The CDR3 nucleotides read TGCAGTGCTAAGCGGGGGGGCCCAGATACGCAGTATTTT. The rearrangement links TRBV20-1 to TRBJ2-3; 10 positions agree with TRBD2. The length of the CDR3 is 13 residues. V shed 4 bases, J shed 4 bases, and the junction held 2 bases outside the gene matches. Germline V gives CDR1 DFQATT, CDR2 SNEGSKA (reference sequence).

This clonotype was recorded a few times. The chain recombines TRBV7-2 with TRBJ1-2, with 11 bases identical to TRBD1. The CDR3 consists of 15 residues. V lost 5 bases to trimming and J lost 7 bases; unmatched junction nucleotides: 9. Germline loops: CDR1 SGHTA, CDR2 FQGNSA. CDR3 nucleotides: TGTGCCAGCAGCCGGACAGGGGGCGCGTCAACTGGCTACACCTTC. It yields the protein CASSRTGGASTGYTF. The variable domain in full, with the rest retrieved from reference TRBV7-2 and TRBJ1-2, is GAGVSQSPSNKVTEKGKDVELRCDPISGHTALYWYRQSLGQGLEFLIYFQGNSAPDKSGLPSDRFSAERTGGSVSTLTIQRTQQEDSAVYLCASSRTGGASTGYTFGSGTRLTVV.

The V call is TRBV11-2, the J call TRBJ1-1, with 12 positions matching TRBD1. CDR1 and CDR2 from the germline V gene are SGHAT and FQNNGV. V was pared by 3 bases and J by 9 bases, with 8 bases of the junction left unmatched. CDR3 length: 15 residues. CDR3 residues: CASSFAAGQGAQAFF. The CDR3 DNA sequence: TGTGCCAGCAGCTTTGCGGCGGGACAGGGGGCGCAAGCTTTCTTT.

The V gene is TRBV12-3 or TRBV12-4, the J gene TRBJ2-3; D possibly corresponds to TRBD1 (5 bases). Trimming cost V 4 bases and J 6 bases, with 17 bases left between them. The CDR3 sequence is 15 residues long. The CDR3 reads CASSWNGVTADTQYF. As DNA, the CDR3 is TGTGCCAGCAGTTGGAACGGAGTGACAGCGGATACGCAGTATTTT.

This clonotype was found a few times. The chain recombines TRBV6-1 with TRBJ1-5; TRBD1 might be the D (5 bases). Germline assignment: CDR1 MNHNS and CDR2 SASEGT. CDR3 length: 11 amino acids. The V end was cut by 0 bases, the J end by 11 bases, with 5 bases between. CDR3 coding DNA: TGTGCCAGCAGTGAAGCAGGGGCCCAGCATTTT. As protein: CASSEAGAQHF.

This clonotype was seen many times. The chain carries TRBV5-1 and TRBJ2-3, with D possibly matching TRBD2 (5 bases). From germline, CDR1 is SGHRS and CDR2 YFSETQ. V gave up 0 bases and J gave up 3 bases, with 8 bases separating them. This CDR3 spans 14 amino acids. The CDR3 here is CASSLAGNTDTQYF. The DNA for the CDR3 is TGCGCCAGCAGCTTGGCCGGGAATACAGATACGCAGTATTTT.

The rearrangement uses TRBV18 and TRBJ2-7; D is possibly TRBD2 (7 bases). Trimming took 1 base from V and 0 from J, leaving 10 bases between them. Looked up from germline, CDR1 is KGHSH and CDR2 is LQKENI. There are 15 residues in the CDR3. The CDR3: CASSPQAGASYEQYF. The CDR3 coding sequence is TGTGCCAGCTCACCACAGGCGGGGGCCTCCTACGAGCAGTACTTC.

Regarding this clonotype: This likely comes from a read error, as the CDR3 has no conserved phenylalanine or tryptophan at its end. The V gene is TRBV12-3 or TRBV12-4, the J gene TRBJ2-1; D is uncertain. The DNA end lines up better with TRBJ2-7; the J call may be wrong. The CDR3 sequence is 14 residues long. The CDR3 DNA follows: TGTGCCAGCAGTTTTGGGCGGAAATACAATGAGCAGTACTGC. Encoded protein: CASSFGRKYNEQYC.

The chain carries TRBV7-2 and TRBJ1-1; TRBD1 is a possible D gene (5 bases). The CDR3 is 16 residues long. In germline, CDR1 is SGHTA, CDR2 FQGNSA. Trimming shortened V by 1 base and J by 1 base, and 13 bases separated the two germline ends. The CDR3 protein is CASSLVSGAPNTEAFF. CDR3 nucleotide sequence: TGTGCCAGCAGCTTAGTGAGCGGGGCCCCGAACACTGAAGCTTTCTTT.

Comment on this clonotype: The junction shows a germline mismatch at one end, possibly a read error. V usage is TRBV14 and J usage is TRBJ1-6; D is unclear. The germline gives CDR1 SGHDN, CDR2 FVKESK. CDR3 length: 15 residues. The chain's CDR3 is CASSRDGNLRSPLHF. For the CDR3, the DNA is TGTGCCAGTAGCCGAGATGGGAACCTCCGTTCACCCCTCCACTTT.

This clonotype was detected ten times or more. This rearrangement joins TRBV12-3 or TRBV12-4 to TRBJ2-1; 10 nucleotides align to TRBD2. The CDR3 contains 13 residues. V shed 2 bases, J shed 15 bases, and the junction held 7 bases outside the gene matches. The CDR3 DNA is TGTGCCAGCAGTTTAACTAGCGGGGCAGCGTGGTTCTTC. It yields the protein CASSLTSGAAWFF.

This clonotype was picked up many times. This chain connects TRBV7-8 to TRBJ1-5; weak D call: TRBD1 (5 bases). Trimming took 4 bases from V and 6 from J, leaving 25 bases between them. Germline lookup yields CDR1 SGHVS and CDR2 FQNEAQ. The CDR3 has 18 residues. This CDR3 reads CASSSGPIWDWVSQPQHF. CDR3 DNA: TGTGCCAGCAGCTCTGGACCCATTTGGGACTGGGTATCTCAGCCCCAGCATTTT.

V gene TRBV7-6 combines with J gene TRBJ2-1; D call uncertain. Germline CDR1 is SGHVS and CDR2 is FNYEAQ. Trimming stripped 2 bases from V and 8 bases from J, with 13 bases between. The CDR3 length is 14 residues. CDR3 residues: CASSLIQVWDEQFF. The CDR3 DNA sequence: TGTGCCAGCAGCTTAATCCAGGTATGGGATGAGCAGTTCTTC. The whole variable domain, remainder taken from reference TRBV7-6 and TRBJ2-1, is GAGVSQSPRYKVTKRGQDVALRCDPISGHVSLYWYRQALGQGPEFLTYFNYEAQQDKSGLPNDRFSAERPEGSISTLTIQRTEQRDSAMYRCASSLIQVWDEQFFGPGTRLTVL.

In this sample, this clonotype turned up a few times. A much larger clone is a single base away; this may be a read error. This sequence joins TRBV18 and TRBJ2-7; 11 nucleotides match TRBD2. This CDR3 contains 16 residues. CDR1 and CDR2 (germline): KGHSH, LQKENI. CDR3 DNA: TGTGCCTGCTCACCTCTAGCGGGGGGATTCTCCTACGAGCAGTACTTC. This gives the protein CACSPLAGGFSYEQYF.

This clonotype was detected many times. The chain couples TRBV2 to TRBJ2-1; tentatively, D is TRBD1 (5 bases). Looked up from germline, CDR1 is SNHLY and CDR2 is FYNNEI. With 2 bases removed from V and 4 bases from J, the gap between germline ends came to 12 bases. This CDR3 has 15 residues. The CDR3 is CASSENARGYNEQFF. DNA of the CDR3: TGTGCCAGCAGTGAAAATGCTAGGGGTTACAATGAGCAGTTCTTC.

This clonotype was observed at least ten times. This chain connects TRBV4-1 to TRBJ1-2, with 7 bases aligning to TRBD1. From germline, CDR1 is MGHRA and CDR2 YSYEKL. The CDR3 consists of 15 residues. The J segment lost 5 bases and the V segment lost 0 bases, leaving 6 bases of the junction unmatched. CDR3 in DNA: TGCGCCAGCAGCCAAGAAGAGGGGGCATATTATGGCTACACCTTC. Its protein is CASSQEEGAYYGYTF.

This rearrangement joins TRBV6-5 to TRBJ1-6; no clear D. Trimming pared 2 bases from V and 7 bases from J, leaving 9 bases between. Germline-derived CDR1 and CDR2 are MNHEY and SVGAGI. The length of the CDR3 is 14 residues. The CDR3 DNA reads TGTGCCAGCAGTTACGGGGTTCAGAATTCACCCCTCCACTTT. It is translated as CASSYGVQNSPLHF.

This clonotype showed up many times. The DNA for the CDR3 is TGTGCCAGCAGCCCGGGGACAGGCTTCTCCTACAATGAGCAGTTCTTC. It yields the protein CASSPGTGFSYNEQFF. The J gene is TRBJ2-1, the V gene TRBV7-3; 8 bases align to TRBD1. Germline trimming cut 5 bases from V and 0 bases from J; bases unmatched to any gene: 6. Germline CDR1 and CDR2: SGHTA and FQGTGA. This CDR3 spans 16 amino acids.

In its sample, this clonotype was seen many times. V is TRBV6-6 and J is TRBJ2-7; perhaps TRBD1 as D (6 bases). Germline CDR1 reads MNHNY; CDR2 reads SVGAGI (reference sequence). This CDR3 is 15 amino acids long. The V and J ends lost 5 bases and 3 bases respectively, with 17 bases between them. The CDR3: CASSPVDRSDYEQYF. The CDR3 DNA is TGTGCCAGCAGTCCTGTGGACAGATCCGACTACGAGCAGTACTTC.

This clonotype was seen a few times. The genes are TRBV6-1 and TRBJ1-2, with a tentative D call TRBD1 (5 bases). Germline V lookup: CDR1 MNHNS, CDR2 SASEGT. V gave up 0 bases and J gave up 8 bases, with 16 bases separating them. This CDR3 is built from 15 residues. DNA of the CDR3: TGTGCCAGCAGTGAAGCGAGGGGCAGGGTGGTCGGCTACACCTTC. As protein: CASSEARGRVVGYTF.

This clonotype was counted ten times or more. The CDR3 is CASNVAPNRNNEQFF. CDR3 coding DNA: TGTGCCAGCAATGTAGCACCGAACCGTAACAATGAGCAGTTCTTC. This rearrangement joins TRBV6-1 to TRBJ2-1; no clear D gene. In germline, CDR1 is MNHNS, CDR2 SASEGT. CDR3 length equals 15 residues. Deletions cut 7 bases from V and 5 bases from J, with 18 bases between.

As to this clonotype: A much larger clone differs from this one at a single base, so this may be a read error. This chain links TRBV10-3 with TRBJ2-5, with D perhaps TRBD2 (5 bases). Trimming stripped 8 bases from V and 11 bases from J, with 27 bases between. The germline CDR1 and CDR2 sequences are ENHRY and SYGVKD. The CDR3 totals 15 residues. CDR3 sequence: CAIEDEGPRGNEQYF. The CDR3 DNA follows: TGTGCCATCGAGGACGAAGGACCCCGAGGGAATGAGCAGTACTTC.

This clonotype has a handful of counts. The rearrangement links TRBV28 to TRBJ2-5, with no clear D. This CDR3 comprises 15 residues. Germline-derived CDR1 and CDR2 are MDHEN and SYDVKM. V lost 2 bases to trimming and J lost 5 bases, with 15 bases between them. The CDR3, as DNA: TGTGCCAGCAGTTTAGTTCTCCGCCCCAGCGAGACCCAGTACTTC. Translation: CASSLVLRPSETQYF.

Many counts were recorded for this clonotype. This chain joins TRBV6-5 and TRBJ2-3; 9 bases line up with TRBD1. Losses at the gene ends were 5 bases for V and 4 bases for J; bases not matched to a gene: 7. There are 15 residues in the CDR3. Per the germline V gene, CDR1 is MNHEY and CDR2 is SVGAGI. In DNA form, the CDR3 reads TGTGCCAGCAGTCAGGACAGGGGTGAGGCAGATACGCAGTATTTT. Its translation is CASSQDRGEADTQYF.

V is TRBV6-1 and J is TRBJ1-5; 7 bases match TRBD1. The V gene's germline CDR1 is MNHNS and CDR2 SASEGT. The CDR3 is 15 amino acids. This CDR3 reads CATQGRVGSNQPQHF. The CDR3 coding sequence is TGTGCGACACAGGGGAGGGTAGGAAGCAATCAGCCCCAGCATTTT.

The rearrangement uses TRBV6-2 or TRBV6-3 and TRBJ1-1, with D uncertain. Trimming removed 7 bases at V and 5 bases at J, with 14 bases between. CDR1 MNHEY and CDR2 SVGEGT come from the germline V gene. CDR3 size: 13 residues. For the CDR3, the DNA is TGTGCCAGCACCGATACGCCGTCGACTGAAGCTTTCTTT. Its protein is CASTDTPSTEAFF.

The chain uses TRBV12-3 or TRBV12-4 and TRBJ2-4; D is uncertain. With the DNA end fitting TRBJ2-7 better, the J assignment may be wrong. This CDR3 spans 14 amino acids. The CDR3 DNA follows: TGTGCCAGCAGTTTAGAGGTCTCGGCATACGAGCAGTACTTC. This encodes CASSLEVSAYEQYF.

Details on this clonotype: This may be a read error: a much more frequent sequence differs by one nucleotide. The chain employs TRBV20-1 and TRBJ2-5, with D perhaps TRBD1 or TRBD2 (5 bases each). The J call is doubtful: the DNA matches TRBJ2-7 better. There are 14 residues in the CDR3. CDR1 and CDR2 (germline): DFQATT, SNEGSKA (reference sequence). CDR3 region: CSARDRTRGSEQYF. CDR3 DNA sequence: TGCAGTGCTAGAGATCGGACACGGGGATCCGAGCAGTACTTC.

This clonotype was observed at least ten times. V gene TRBV10-3 combines with J gene TRBJ1-2; D possibly corresponds to TRBD1 (5 bases). Looked up from germline, CDR1 is ENHRY and CDR2 is SYGVKD. The CDR3 sequence is 15 residues long. V was trimmed by 4 bases and J by 2 bases, leaving 14 bases between them. Here the CDR3 reads CAISAPLRANYGYTF. The CDR3 nucleotides read TGTGCCATCAGTGCCCCTCTCAGGGCGAACTATGGCTACACCTTC.

For this clonotype: This may be a read error: a much more frequent sequence differs by one nucleotide. The V call is TRBV4-3, the J call TRBJ2-7; possibly TRBD1 for D (7 bases). This CDR3 is 14 amino acids long. Germline V CDR1 and CDR2: LGHNA, YSLEER. The CDR3, as DNA: TGCGCCAACAGCCAAGCAGGGGGGACCTACGAGCAGTACTTC. Protein: CANSQAGGTYEQYF.